The rows below give T cell receptor beta chains drawn from one sample of a study of shared clonotypes between healthy human individuals. Here immunoSEQ multiplex PCR was the method, and the copy in TCRdb shows in-frame clones only, minus some. The data hold 2 million to 2.5 million clones, with over 90% observed a single time. Specimen: naive CD4+ T cells from PBMCs. Receptors were obtained from a man younger than 35 in good health. Some clones in this sample may be carry-over from other donors' samples. The conserved cysteine and the conserved F or W are not part of the CDR3 here.

J | V | length | CDR3
TRBJ2-1 | TRBV28 | 14 | ASSLRRGAKNNEQF
TRBJ2-7 | TRBV28 | 11 | ASSKLGPYEQY
TRBJ2-7 | TRBV5-8 | 13 | ASSLYLRSSYEQY
TRBJ2-5 | TRBV29-1 | 11 | SVEMAGKETQY
TRBJ2-2 | TRBV5-1 | 11 | ASSLGNTGELF
TRBJ1-2 | TRBV4-2 | 13 | ASSQSPGQGGGYT
TRBJ1-3 | TRBV6-6 | 12 | ASRDRGSGNTIY
TRBJ1-2 | TRBV5-5 | 11 | ASSLREGDGYT
TRBJ2-1 | TRBV29-1 | 11 | SVRRPEYNEQF
TRBJ2-7 | TRBV4-2 | 15 | ASGGLAGSLGSYEQY
TRBJ1-1 | TRBV4-1 | 13 | ASSQGVGVNTEAF
TRBJ1-2 | TRBV2 | 12 | ASSDQPGGGGYT
TRBJ1-2 | TRBV30 | 9 | AWSVRNGYT
TRBJ1-5 | TRBV6-6 | 12 | ASSSSRGEQPQH
TRBJ2-4 | TRBV7-9 | 13 | ASSLVRGTKNIQY
TRBJ2-2 | TRBV7-8 | 16 | ASSFRSLAGGNTGELF
TRBJ2-5 | TRBV9 | 14 | ASSVTSGRARETQY